This record covers a single T cell receptor beta chain. This record belongs to a study of patients and donors after allogeneic stem cell transplantation. One entry per CDR3 protein results from TCRdb running MiXCR on the RT-PCR reads. There are 190,000 or so distinct CDR3 sequences in the sample; around two fifths occur only once, and less than 40% lies in the top ten. Specimen: blood, either unsorted or a sorted T cell fraction (not recorded which). The TCR originated in a human donor who was either an allogeneic HSCT recipient or a stem cell or donor lymphocyte infusion donor (not recorded which). It is not recorded whose cells these are; they may come from a transplant donor.

CDR3 sequence reads: CAISEAGTSDNEQFF. Written as DNA, the CDR3 is TGTGCCATCAGTGAGGCCGGGACTAGCGACAATGAGCAGTTCTTC. The rearrangement uses TRBV10-3 and TRBJ2-1, with 10 positions matching TRBD2. Trimming took 2 bases from V and 5 from J; bases not matched to a gene: 3. This CDR3 has 15 residues. From germline, CDR1 is ENHRY and CDR2 SYGVKD.